The 21 T cell receptor beta chains listed next were all sequenced from one sample in a study of PD-1 blockade in classical Hodgkin lymphoma. Using immunoSEQ multiplex PCR, the repertoire was profiled, and TCRdb retains in-frame clones only, with some absent. The sample yields just over 25,000 clones, around 69% seen once. Every patient was affected by relapse after autologous stem cell transplantation, while exposure to brentuximab vedotin was not uniform. This material consisted of peripheral blood mononuclear cells (PBMCs), taken before the second cycle of nivolumab. These TCRs come from a human donor with classical Hodgkin lymphoma.

This clone was counted between two and nine times. The chain couples TRBV5-6 to TRBJ2-2; D not certain. Germline-derived CDR1 and CDR2 are SGHDT and YYEEEE. The CDR3 totals 15 residues. Trimming removed 4 bases from V and 1 base from J, with 11 bases in between. The CDR3 region is CASSKLTQNTGELFF. The CDR3 DNA is TGTGCCAGCAGCAAGCTAACCCAGAACACCGGGGAGCTGTTTTTT.

The genes are TRBV7-8 and TRBJ1-4, with D possibly TRBD1 on 5 matching bases. CDR1 is SGHVS and CDR2 is FQNEAQ in the germline V gene. Trimming took off 8 bases at V and 8 bases at J, with 12 bases between the two ends. The CDR3 covers 12 residues. The DNA of the CDR3 is TGTGCCAGCTTGGACACTGGGGAAAAACTGTTTTTT. It codes for CASLDTGEKLFF.

This rearrangement joins TRBV6-1 to TRBJ1-1; D perhaps matches TRBD1 (5 bases). Germline V gene sequence: CDR1 MNHNS, CDR2 SASEGT. This CDR3 has 12 amino acids. Trimming took off 11 bases at V and 1 base at J, with 11 bases between the two ends. The CDR3 loop is CAGGRQNTEAFF. CDR3 in DNA: TGTGCCGGGGGACGGCAGAACACTGAAGCTTTCTTT.

V is TRBV29-1 and J is TRBJ1-1; 10 bases are a match to TRBD1. The CDR3 loop spans 13 amino acids. Germline V gene lookup returns CDR1 SQVTM and CDR2 ANQGSEA. Unmatched junction bases numbered 7, after V lost 7 bases and J lost 5 bases. The CDR3 bases are TGCAGCGCTGGGGACAGGGGAGATACTGAAGCTTTCTTT. Its translation: CSAGDRGDTEAFF. The full variable domain, in which reference TRBV29-1 and TRBJ1-1 provide the parts outside the CDR3, is SAVISQKPSRDICQRGTSLTIQCQVDSQVTMMFWYRQQPGQSLTLIATANQGSEATYESGFVIDKFPISRPNLTFSTLTVSNMSPEDSSIYLCSAGDRGDTEAFFGQGTRLTVV.

Of note for this clone: The sample carries other DNA sequences with the same CDR3. The chain couples TRBV7-2 to TRBJ1-2, with D unresolved. Trimming removed 1 base at V and 4 bases at J, with 10 bases between. The CDR3 is 14 residues long. Germline V CDR1 and CDR2: SGHTA, FQGNSA. The DNA for the CDR3 is TGTGCCAGCAGCTTAGGCACGGGGAGCTATGGCTACACCTTC. It translates to CASSLGTGSYGYTF.

The chain carries TRBV15 and TRBJ1-2; D not resolved. V was pared by 1 base and J by 7 bases, with 10 bases between. This CDR3 is built from 13 residues. The germline V gene encodes CDR1 LNHNV and CDR2 YYDKDF (reference sequence). CDR3 in amino acids: CATSRVLGIGYTF. The CDR3, as DNA: TGTGCCACCAGCAGAGTATTGGGGATTGGCTACACCTTC.

This clone showed up just once. The chain combines TRBV28 with TRBJ1-2; D is uncertain. The germline V gene has CDR1 MDHEN and CDR2 SYDVKM. The CDR3 is made up of 14 amino acids. V was pared by 7 bases and J by 5 bases, with 17 bases between. This CDR3 reads CASKTSSGVYGYTF. The CDR3 DNA follows: TGTGCCAGCAAAACCTCATCAGGCGTTTATGGCTACACCTTC.

V and J are TRBV23-1 and TRBJ2-1, with a tentative D call TRBD1 (6 bases). TRBV23-1 is an ORF for which the function is uncertain. This CDR3 spans 18 amino acids. The V and J ends lost 8 bases and 0 bases respectively, with 23 bases between them. CDR3 coding DNA: TGCGCCAGCGAAGAACCAAGGCCGGACAGCGACTCCTACAATGAGCAGTTCTTC. As protein: CASEEPRPDSDSYNEQFF.

The V gene is TRBV4-3, the J gene TRBJ2-2; 11 bases are shared with TRBD2. The trim removed 3 bases at V and 2 bases at J, leaving 5 bases unmatched. Germline V lookup: CDR1 LGHNA, CDR2 YSLEER. This CDR3 comprises 17 residues. CDR3 DNA: TGCGCCAGCAGCCACCTGGGACTAGCGGAAAACACCGGGGAGCTGTTTTTT. Protein: CASSHLGLAENTGELFF.

By share, this clone counts as medium-sized. This rearrangement joins TRBV6-5 to TRBJ2-7; 7 bases are shared with TRBD1. Per the germline V gene, CDR1 is MNHEY and CDR2 is SVGAGI. The CDR3 is 15 residues long. V gave up 0 bases and J gave up 2 bases; unmatched junction bases: 4. The chain's CDR3 is CASSYSGGSTYEQYF. CDR3 in DNA: TGTGCCAGCAGTTACTCAGGGGGCTCGACCTACGAGCAGTACTTC.

The chain is built from TRBV19 and TRBJ2-2; 9 positions agree with TRBD1. Germline CDR1 and CDR2: LNHDA and SQIVND (reference sequence). The CDR3 loop spans 15 amino acids. V lost 5 bases and J lost 7; bases outside the gene matches: 8. CDR3 protein: CASSFRDRDVGELFF. The CDR3 DNA reads as TGTGCCAGTAGTTTCCGGGACAGGGATGTCGGGGAGCTGTTTTTT.

The DNA of the CDR3 is TGTGCCAGCACCCCGTACATCGGTGCCTACGAGCAGTACTTC. Protein product: CASTPYIGAYEQYF. The chain is built from TRBV6-5 and TRBJ2-7; D not certain. V was clipped by 7 bases and J by 2 bases, with 15 bases between them. This CDR3 is built from 14 residues. From germline, CDR1 is MNHEY and CDR2 SVGAGI.

Many counts were recorded for this clone. The chain uses TRBV5-6 and TRBJ2-1; no definite D call. CDR1 is SGHDT, CDR2 YYEEEE, per germline. Trimming took 0 bases from V and 12 from J, leaving 10 bases between them. This CDR3 is 12 amino acids long. The CDR3 region has the DNA TGTGCCAGCAGCTTGGAGTCGGGTCGGCAGTTCTTC. Residues: CASSLESGRQFF.

As DNA, the CDR3 is TGTGCCAGCAGCTTAGCGCTAGCGGGAAACGAGCAGTACTTC. Amino acid sequence: CASSLALAGNEQYF. The chain carries TRBV11-1 and TRBJ2-7, with 9 bases that match TRBD2. V lost 0 bases and J lost 5; bases outside the gene matches: 2. From germline, CDR1 is SGHAT and CDR2 FQDESV (reference sequence). CDR3 length equals 14 residues.

This clone counts as medium-sized. The rearrangement joins TRBV4-2 to TRBJ2-4; 13 bases agree with TRBD2. V lost 0 bases, J lost 8 bases, and 4 bases stayed unmatched. This CDR3 is built from 16 residues. Germline values: CDR1 LGHNA, CDR2 YNFKEQ. In nucleotides, the CDR3 is TGTGCCAGCAGCCAAGAACTAGCGGGAGGGGTGGACATTCAGTACTTC. Protein product: CASSQELAGGVDIQYF.

V usage is TRBV4-3 and J usage is TRBJ1-2, with D hard to call. Germline CDR1 and CDR2: LGHNA and YSLEER. The CDR3 is made up of 13 amino acids. V was pared by 0 bases and J by 8 bases, with 10 bases between. The CDR3 nucleotides read TGCGCCAGCAGCCAAGATCGAGGTCGAGGCTACACCTTC. Translated, it gives CASSQDRGRGYTF.

The chain carries TRBV30 and TRBJ2-7, with a weak D call TRBD2 (5 bases). The CDR3 length is 14 residues. Trimming pared 1 base from V and 0 bases from J, leaving 10 bases between. From germline, CDR1 is GTSNPN and CDR2 SVGIG (reference sequence). The CDR3 DNA follows: TGTGCCTGGAGTGATAAGCGGAGCTCCTACGAGCAGTACTTC. Translation gives CAWSDKRSSYEQYF.

Within the sample, this clone is medium-sized. The rearrangement joins TRBV19 to TRBJ1-5, with TRBD1 identical over 9 bases. V lost 4 bases, J lost 1 base, and 5 bases stayed unmatched. Germline CDR1 LNHDA, CDR2 SQIVND (reference sequence). The CDR3 runs 16 residues. The DNA of the CDR3 is TGTGCCAGTAGTACAGTCGACAGGGGGAGCAATCAGCCCCAGCATTTT. This gives the protein CASSTVDRGSNQPQHF.

The chain carries TRBV19 and TRBJ2-3; possible D gene TRBD1, 6 bases. CDR1 LNHDA and CDR2 SQIVND come from the germline V gene (reference sequence). There are 14 residues in the CDR3. Trimming shortened V by 5 bases and J by 4 bases, and 13 bases separated the two germline ends. CDR3 sequence: CASSAGVEADTQYF. Here the CDR3 DNA reads TGTGCCAGTAGTGCAGGGGTTGAGGCAGATACGCAGTATTTT.

The chain combines TRBV30 with TRBJ1-5; 10 bases match TRBD1. Germline CDR1 reads GTSNPN; CDR2 reads SVGIG (reference sequence). Trimming removed 3 bases from V and 2 bases from J; junction bases left unmatched: 4. The CDR3 runs 15 residues. The CDR3 loop is CAWSGGTGGNQPQHF. CDR3 sequence (DNA): TGTGCCTGGAGCGGGGGGACAGGGGGCAATCAGCCCCAGCATTTT.

V and J are TRBV7-3 and TRBJ2-7; D remains ambiguous. This CDR3 comprises 13 residues. The germline CDR1 and CDR2 sequences are SGHTA and FQGTGA. Trimming pared 4 bases from V and 3 bases from J, leaving 10 bases between. CDR3 bases: TGTGCCAGCAGCTCCTACGTGGACTACGAGCAGTACTTC. This codes for CASSSYVDYEQYF.